This is a list of T cell receptor beta chains from one sample in a study of T cell repertoires in cytomegalovirus infection. Each CDR3 protein is one row after TCRdb ran MiXCR on the reads. The data contain about 740,000 distinct CDR3 sequences, about a third of them singletons. Sequencing was done on a sample of PBMCs. The receptors shown here come from a human donor in good health (CMV status not recorded). Some clones in this sample may be carry-over from other donors' samples. CDR3s include the opening cysteine and the closing phenylalanine or tryptophan. Fields, in order: D gene, clone size, J gene, V gene, CDR3 protein, CDR3 DNA. The D gene is left open where the match is weak. Not all rows give a size; the values are once, few, many and, for expanded clones, a class.

D: -; size: few; J: TRBJ1-2; V: TRBV28; CDR3: CASIGTDLYGYTF; DNA: TGTGCCAGCATCGGGACCGATCTCTATGGCTACACCTTC
D: -; size: -; J: TRBJ1-1; V: TRBV6-1; CDR3: CASRDPGTEAFF; DNA: TGTGCCAGCAGGGACCCGGGGACTGAAGCTTTCTTT
D: -; size: -; J: TRBJ1-5; V: TRBV19; CDR3: CASSQVGLSNQPQHF; DNA: TGTGCCAGTAGTCAGGTGGGATTGAGCAATCAGCCCCAGCATTTT
D: -; size: -; J: TRBJ1-1; V: TRBV12-3/TRBV12-4; CDR3: CASSLDPAVAFF; DNA: TGTGCCAGCAGTTTGGACCCAGCGGTAGCTTTCTTT
D: -; size: -; J: TRBJ1-1; V: TRBV27; CDR3: CASSSRLPNTEAFF; DNA: TGTGCCAGCAGTTCTAGACTGCCGAACACTGAAGCTTTCTTT
D: -; size: -; J: TRBJ2-7; V: TRBV6-5; CDR3: CASSQPTGGYEQYF; DNA: TGTGCCAGCAGTCAACCCACCGGGGGCTACGAGCAGTACTTC
D: -; size: few; J: TRBJ1-5; V: TRBV19; CDR3: CASSPVKGLPRGQPQHF; DNA: TGTGCCAGTAGCCCAGTTAAGGGCCTCCCCCGGGGTCAGCCCCAGCATTTT
D: -; size: once; J: TRBJ1-5; V: TRBV6-5; CDR3: CASSYRESNQPQHF; DNA: TGTGCCAGCAGTTACAGGGAAAGCAATCAGCCCCAGCATTTT
D: -; size: -; J: TRBJ1-5; V: TRBV4-1; CDR3: CASQAGASSNHPQHF; DNA: TGTGCCTCTCAAGCGGGAGCCTCGAGCAATCATCCCCAGCATTTT
D: -; size: -; J: TRBJ1-3; V: TRBV6-6; CDR3: CASLRLVSGNTIYF; DNA: TGTGCCAGCCTCCGTCTGGTCTCTGGAAACACCATATATTTT
D: TRBD1; size: -; J: TRBJ1-1; V: TRBV5-6; CDR3: CDSSTRRDRGTEAFF; DNA: TGTGACAGCAGCACACGGCGGGACAGGGGAACTGAAGCTTTCTTT
D: -; size: few; J: TRBJ1-6; V: TRBV28; CDR3: CASSQGTYSPLHF; DNA: TGTGCCAGCAGTCAGGGGACTTATTCACCCCTCCACTTT
D: -; size: few; J: TRBJ2-1; V: TRBV28; CDR3: CASSRPQGMGVHEQFF; DNA: TGTGCCAGCAGTCGCCCGCAGGGAATGGGGGTGCATGAGCAGTTCTTC
D: -; size: many; J: TRBJ1-3; V: TRBV7-2; CDR3: CASSLEGGNTIYF; DNA: TGTGCCAGCAGCTTAGAAGGAGGAAACACCATATATTTT
D: -; size: many; J: TRBJ2-3; V: TRBV7-2; CDR3: CASSERTDTQYF; DNA: TGTGCCAGCAGCGAGCGTACAGATACGCAGTATTTT
D: -; size: -; J: TRBJ2-1; V: TRBV28; CDR3: CASSLFSAGHWDNEQFF; DNA: TGTGCCAGCAGTTTATTTAGTGCGGGACACTGGGACAATGAGCAGTTCTTC
D: TRBD2; size: -; J: TRBJ2-1; V: TRBV6-1; CDR3: CASGGSGGYNEQFF; DNA: TGTGCCAGCGGGGGTAGCGGGGGGTACAATGAGCAGTTCTTC
D: -; size: -; J: TRBJ1-2; V: TRBV30; CDR3: CAWNQQVINYGYTF; DNA: TGTGCCTGGAACCAACAGGTTATTAACTATGGCTACACCTTC
D: -; size: few; J: TRBJ2-1; V: TRBV27; CDR3: CASIDNVNEQFF; DNA: TGTGCCAGCATTGATAACGTGAATGAGCAGTTCTTC
D: -; size: few; J: TRBJ2-4; V: TRBV28; CDR3: CASRTGSAKNIQYF; DNA: TGTGCCAGCAGAACAGGGTCAGCCAAAAACATTCAGTACTTC
D: -; size: -; J: TRBJ2-5; V: TRBV5-6; CDR3: CASSLGGSSQETQYF; DNA: TGTGCCAGCAGCTTGGGCGGCAGCTCTCAAGAGACCCAGTACTTC
D: TRBD2; size: -; J: TRBJ2-7; V: TRBV10-3; CDR3: CAISGTSGRAAYEQYF; DNA: TGTGCCATCAGTGGGACTAGCGGGAGGGCCGCCTACGAGCAGTACTTC
D: TRBD1; size: -; J: TRBJ1-4; V: TRBV6-5; CDR3: CASSYILTGDKLFF; DNA: TGTGCCAGCAGTTACATTCTAACAGGGGACAAACTGTTTTTT
D: -; size: -; J: TRBJ1-1; V: TRBV20-1; CDR3: CSARYGGVTEAFF; DNA: TGCAGTGCTAGATACGGGGGGGTCACTGAAGCTTTCTTT
D: TRBD1; size: -; J: TRBJ2-7; V: TRBV28; CDR3: CASSLRQGKQYF; DNA: TGTGCCAGCAGTTTACGACAGGGGAAGCAGTACTTC
D: -; size: many; J: TRBJ1-1; V: TRBV27; CDR3: CASSLSGVNTEAFF; DNA: TGTGCCAGCAGTTTATCAGGGGTCAACACTGAAGCTTTCTTT
D: -; size: few; J: TRBJ1-5; V: TRBV6-1; CDR3: CASSDNTGFLGQPQHF; DNA: TGTGCCAGCAGTGACAACACAGGGTTTCTGGGACAGCCCCAGCATTTT
D: -; size: -; J: TRBJ2-7; V: TRBV5-1; CDR3: CASRRASTYEQYF; DNA: TGCGCCAGCAGAAGAGCGAGCACCTACGAGCAGTACTTC
D: -; size: -; J: TRBJ2-1; V: TRBV7-8; CDR3: CASCWDSFSPGGNEQFF; DNA: TGTGCCAGTTGTTGGGACAGCTTTAGCCCCGGGGGTAATGAGCAGTTCTTC
D: TRBD2; size: few; J: TRBJ2-3; V: TRBV7-8; CDR3: CASSLNSGTSGGPLKHTQYF; DNA: TGTGCCAGCAGTCTGAACTCCGGGACTAGCGGGGGGCCGCTCAAACATACGCAGTATTTT
D: TRBD2; size: -; J: TRBJ2-5; V: TRBV12-3/TRBV12-4; CDR3: CASRTSGSLETQYF; DNA: TGTGCCAGCAGGACTAGCGGGAGCTTGGAGACCCAGTACTTC
D: -; size: few; J: TRBJ1-6; V: TRBV4-1; CDR3: CASSLESTENSPLHF; DNA: TGCGCCAGCAGCCTCGAATCCACGGAGAATTCACCCCTCCACTTT
D: -; size: many; J: TRBJ2-2; V: TRBV7-8; CDR3: CASSFQGGELFF; DNA: TGTGCCAGCAGCTTCCAGGGCGGGGAGCTGTTTTTT
D: -; size: -; J: TRBJ2-1; V: TRBV27; CDR3: CASSITETYNEQFF; DNA: TGTGCCAGCAGCATCACAGAAACCTACAATGAGCAGTTCTTC
D: -; size: few; J: TRBJ2-7; V: TRBV13; CDR3: CASSFAALHEQYF; DNA: TGTGCCAGCAGCTTTGCGGCCCTCCACGAGCAGTACTTC
D: -; size: -; J: TRBJ1-2; V: TRBV5-1; CDR3: CASSLEAVANYGYTF; DNA: TGCGCCAGCAGCTTGGAGGCAGTAGCTAACTATGGCTACACCTTC
D: -; size: few; J: TRBJ1-4; V: TRBV2; CDR3: CASRLEQNEKLFF; DNA: TGTGCCAGCAGATTGGAACAAAATGAAAAACTGTTTTTT
D: -; size: -; J: TRBJ1-1; V: TRBV28; CDR3: CASSPATGRNTEAFF; DNA: TGTGCCAGCAGTCCAGCTACAGGGAGGAACACTGAAGCTTTCTTT
D: -; size: many; J: TRBJ2-7; V: TRBV28; CDR3: CASRGIGPSGYEQYF; DNA: TGTGCCAGCAGGGGAATTGGCCCCTCAGGCTACGAGCAGTACTTC
D: TRBD2; size: many; J: TRBJ2-1; V: TRBV2; CDR3: CASSEGAGARYNEQFF; DNA: TGTGCCAGCAGTGAAGGGGCGGGAGCTAGATACAATGAGCAGTTCTTC
D: -; size: -; J: TRBJ2-3; V: TRBV7-2; CDR3: CASSLYTGDTQYF; DNA: TGTGCCAGCAGCTTATATACGGGGGATACGCAGTATTTT
D: -; size: many; J: TRBJ2-4; V: TRBV7-8; CDR3: CASSQTRDLAKNIQYF; DNA: TGTGCCAGCAGCCAAACCAGGGACCTGGCCAAAAACATTCAGTACTTC
D: -; size: many; J: TRBJ2-1; V: TRBV7-2; CDR3: CASSSGTYNEQFF; DNA: TGTGCCAGCAGCTCAGGGACCTACAATGAGCAGTTCTTC
D: -; size: once; J: TRBJ2-1; V: TRBV4-1; CDR3: CASSQDTGEDEQFF; DNA: TGCGCCAGCAGCCAAGATACAGGGGAGGATGAGCAGTTCTTC
D: -; size: -; J: TRBJ1-1; V: TRBV28; CDR3: CASSPDGPEAFF; DNA: TGTGCCAGCAGTCCGGACGGTCCTGAAGCTTTCTTT
D: TRBD2; size: -; J: TRBJ2-1; V: TRBV13; CDR3: CASTSRGSRGEQFF; DNA: TGTGCCAGCACCAGCCGCGGGAGTAGAGGTGAGCAGTTCTTC
D: -; size: -; J: TRBJ2-7; V: TRBV24-1; CDR3: CATRSGSSYEQYF; DNA: TGTGCCACCAGGTCGGGCAGCTCCTACGAGCAGTACTTC
D: TRBD2; size: -; J: TRBJ2-2; V: TRBV27; CDR3: CASRGLAANTGELFF; DNA: TGTGCCAGCAGAGGACTAGCGGCGAACACCGGGGAGCTGTTTTTT
D: -; size: -; J: TRBJ1-1; V: TRBV12-3/TRBV12-4; CDR3: CASNPTGTLQAFF; DNA: TGTGCCAGCAATCCGACCGGGACACTACAAGCTTTCTTT
D: -; size: -; J: TRBJ2-7; V: TRBV18; CDR3: CASHPDASLEQYF; DNA: TGTGCCAGCCATCCGGACGCCTCCTTGGAGCAGTACTTC
D: -; size: -; J: TRBJ2-5; V: TRBV11-2; CDR3: CASSPTLGFGETQYF; DNA: TGTGCCAGCAGCCCCACATTGGGATTCGGGGAGACCCAGTACTTC
D: -; size: many; J: TRBJ2-1; V: TRBV7-2; CDR3: CASSISTASSYNEQFF; DNA: TGTGCCAGCAGCATCTCGACGGCGAGCTCCTACAATGAGCAGTTCTTC